This T cell receptor beta chain stems from a study of T-cell reconstitution after alpha-beta-depleted transplantation in children. Many counts were recorded for this clonotype. The authors prepared the TCRbeta library with unique molecular identifiers. TCRdb independently ran MiXCR on the PCR reads; one entry per CDR3 protein. The table includes hundreds of thousands of distinct CDR3 sequences, about a quarter detected once. The CDR3 loop spans 14 amino acids. With V trimmed by 5 bases and J by 4 bases, 6 bases remained unmatched. This TCR was sampled from a girl under 10 years old with Fanconi anemia, due to receive a stem cell transplant. The chain joins TRBV12-3 or TRBV12-4 to TRBJ2-7; TRBD1 aligns across 9 bases. The sequenced sample was PBMCs, obtained before TCRalphabeta/CD19-depleted stem cell transplant. The CDR3 nucleotides are TGTGCCAGCAGTCGCCGGGACAGGGTGTACGAGCAGTACTTC. As protein: CASSRRDRVYEQYF.